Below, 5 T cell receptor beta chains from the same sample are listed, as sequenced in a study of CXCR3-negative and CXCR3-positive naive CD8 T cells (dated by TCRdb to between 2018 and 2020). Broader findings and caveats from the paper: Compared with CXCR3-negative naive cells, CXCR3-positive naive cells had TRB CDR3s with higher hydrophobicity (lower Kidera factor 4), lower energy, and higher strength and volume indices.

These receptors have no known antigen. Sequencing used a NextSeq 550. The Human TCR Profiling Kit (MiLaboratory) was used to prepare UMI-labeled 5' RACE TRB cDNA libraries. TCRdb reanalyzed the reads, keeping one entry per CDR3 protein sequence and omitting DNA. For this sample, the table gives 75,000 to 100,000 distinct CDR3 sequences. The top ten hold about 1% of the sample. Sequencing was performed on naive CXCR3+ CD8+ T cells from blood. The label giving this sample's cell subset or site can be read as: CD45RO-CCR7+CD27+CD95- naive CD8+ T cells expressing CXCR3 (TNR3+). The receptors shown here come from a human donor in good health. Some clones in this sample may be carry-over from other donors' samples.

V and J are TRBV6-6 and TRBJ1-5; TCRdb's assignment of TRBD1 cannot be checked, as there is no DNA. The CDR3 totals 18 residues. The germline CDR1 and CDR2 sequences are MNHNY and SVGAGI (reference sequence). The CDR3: CASSFTTGVFYSNQPQHF.

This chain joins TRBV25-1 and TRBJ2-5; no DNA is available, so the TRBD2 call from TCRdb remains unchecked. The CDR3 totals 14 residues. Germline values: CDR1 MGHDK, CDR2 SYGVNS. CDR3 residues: CASSLLAGQETQYF.

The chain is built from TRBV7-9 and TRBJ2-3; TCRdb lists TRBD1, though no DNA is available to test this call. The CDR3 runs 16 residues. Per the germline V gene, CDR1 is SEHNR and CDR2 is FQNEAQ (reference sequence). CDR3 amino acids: CASSYTGTGVGDTQYF.

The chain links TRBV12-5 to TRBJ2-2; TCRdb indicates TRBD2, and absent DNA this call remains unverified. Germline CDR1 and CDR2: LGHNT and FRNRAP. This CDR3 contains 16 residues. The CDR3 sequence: CASGFGGGAYTGELFF.

Here the CDR3 reads CASSPLTRLAAYNEQFF. The V gene is TRBV14, the J gene TRBJ2-1; TCRdb calls TRBD2, which cannot be checked without DNA. The CDR3 spans 17 residues. Germline V gene lookup returns CDR1 SGHDN and CDR2 FVKESK.